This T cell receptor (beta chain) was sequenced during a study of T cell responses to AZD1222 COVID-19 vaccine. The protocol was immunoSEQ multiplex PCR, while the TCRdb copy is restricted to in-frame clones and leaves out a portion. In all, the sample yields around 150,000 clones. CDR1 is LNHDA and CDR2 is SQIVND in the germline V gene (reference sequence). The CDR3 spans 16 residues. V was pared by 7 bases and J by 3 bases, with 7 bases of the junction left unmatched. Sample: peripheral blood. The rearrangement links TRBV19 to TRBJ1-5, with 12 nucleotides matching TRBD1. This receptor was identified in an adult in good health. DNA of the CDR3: TGTGCCAGTACTCCGGGACAGGGGGCTTACAATCAGCCCCAGCATTTT. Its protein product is CASTPGQGAYNQPQHF.